The rows below give T cell receptor beta chains drawn from one sample of a study of blood T cells in healthy people across ages. TCRdb reanalysed the 5' RACE reads using MiXCR and keeps one entry per CDR3 protein. The sample lists roughly 2 million distinct CDR3 sequences, 40% to 55% occurring once. Sequenced input: blood. The receptor set was obtained from a woman in her thirties or forties in good health. The CDR3 runs from the conserved cysteine through the conserved F or W. Fields, in order: clone size, V gene, J gene, D gene, CDR3 length, CDR3 DNA, CDR3 protein. A D gene is named only where the DNA matches it firmly. Part of the rows lack a size; the others show once, few, many or a class for expanded clones.

>few|TRBV29-1|TRBJ1-1|-|10
TGCAGCGTTGAAACCACTGAAGCTTTCTTT
CSVETTEAFF
>few|TRBV15|TRBJ2-7|-|14
TGTGCCACCAGCAAGGAAAAGACCGGGTACGAGCAGTACTTC
CATSKEKTGYEQYF
>few|TRBV10-3|TRBJ2-5|-|13
TGTGCCTCCAGTCTGAAAACCTCAGAGACCCAGTACTTC
CASSLKTSETQYF
>once|TRBV7-2|TRBJ2-7|TRBD1|12
TGTGCCAGCAGTCCACATGTGGGACAGTGGTACTTC
CASSPHVGQWYF
>-|TRBV2|TRBJ2-7|-|12
TGTGCCAGCAGTGAACAGCTCTACGAGCAGTACTTC
CASSEQLYEQYF
>few|TRBV20-1|TRBJ2-5|TRBD1|13
TGCAGTGCTGTTGGGACAGGGAAAGAGACCCAGTACTTC
CSAVGTGKETQYF
>-|TRBV12-3/TRBV12-4|TRBJ2-5|-|12
TGTGCCAGCAGTTTTGAAGGGGCTGCACAGTACTTC
CASSFEGAAQYF
>-|TRBV12-3/TRBV12-4|TRBJ1-2|-|13
TGTGCCAGCAGTTTGGGACGATCGGACGGCTACACCTTC
CASSLGRSDGYTF
>few|TRBV5-1|TRBJ2-5|-|14
TGCGCCAGCAGCTTCTGGGGGTATCAAGAGACCCAGTACTTC
CASSFWGYQETQYF
>-|TRBV28|TRBJ2-7|TRBD1|14
TGTGCCAGCAGTCCCCCTAAGGGGGCGTATGAGCAGTACTTC
CASSPPKGAYEQYF
>-|TRBV20-1|TRBJ1-1|-|14
TGCAGTGCTAGAAGCCGGACCATGAACACTGAAGCTTTCTTT
CSARSRTMNTEAFF
>once|TRBV27|TRBJ2-2|-|15
TGTGCCAGCCGTACCGGGACAACGTTTACCGGGGAGCTGTTTTTT
CASRTGTTFTGELFF
>few|TRBV20-1|TRBJ2-3|TRBD2|18
TGCAGTGCTAGAGGAAGAGCGGGGGAAGTTTCACACACAGATACGCAGTATTTT
CSARGRAGEVSHTDTQYF
>-|TRBV29-1|TRBJ2-7|-|17
TGCAGCGTTGAAGCCCCCGACGGGGCCCAAACTTCCTACGAGCAGTACTTC
CSVEAPDGAQTSYEQYF
>-|TRBV7-9|TRBJ2-1|-|15
TGTGCCAGCAGCTTAGCGGGATCCAGACAAGAGACCCAGTTCTTC
CASSLAGSRQETQFF
>-|TRBV4-2|TRBJ2-3|-|13
TGTGCCAGCAGCCAAGAATTGGACTATACGCAGTATTTT
CASSQELDYTQYF
>-|TRBV12-3/TRBV12-4|TRBJ1-2|-|15
TGTGCCAGCAGTTTAGGACAGGAACCAAACTATGGCTACACCTTC
CASSLGQEPNYGYTF
>-|TRBV28|TRBJ2-1|TRBD2|15
TGTGCTACCTCGAGACTAGCGGGGGCCGGGGATGAGCAGTTCTTC
CATSRLAGAGDEQFF
>few|TRBV5-1|TRBJ2-5|-|13
TGCGCCAGCAGCAGCGGGTCTCTGGAGACCCAGTACTTC
CASSSGSLETQYF
>-|TRBV7-2|TRBJ2-7|-|15
TGTGCCAGCAGCCCCGGTAGGGGGAGGGCCTACGAGCAGTACTTC
CASSPGRGRAYEQYF
>-|TRBV29-1|TRBJ2-5|-|12
TGCAACGTGAGAACGGGTGCCGAGACCCAGTACTTC
CNVRTGAETQYF
>-|TRBV12-3/TRBV12-4|TRBJ2-1|TRBD2|16
TGTGCCAGCAGAGTTGGACTAGCGGGGGGGTACAATGAGCAGTTCTTC
CASRVGLAGGYNEQFF